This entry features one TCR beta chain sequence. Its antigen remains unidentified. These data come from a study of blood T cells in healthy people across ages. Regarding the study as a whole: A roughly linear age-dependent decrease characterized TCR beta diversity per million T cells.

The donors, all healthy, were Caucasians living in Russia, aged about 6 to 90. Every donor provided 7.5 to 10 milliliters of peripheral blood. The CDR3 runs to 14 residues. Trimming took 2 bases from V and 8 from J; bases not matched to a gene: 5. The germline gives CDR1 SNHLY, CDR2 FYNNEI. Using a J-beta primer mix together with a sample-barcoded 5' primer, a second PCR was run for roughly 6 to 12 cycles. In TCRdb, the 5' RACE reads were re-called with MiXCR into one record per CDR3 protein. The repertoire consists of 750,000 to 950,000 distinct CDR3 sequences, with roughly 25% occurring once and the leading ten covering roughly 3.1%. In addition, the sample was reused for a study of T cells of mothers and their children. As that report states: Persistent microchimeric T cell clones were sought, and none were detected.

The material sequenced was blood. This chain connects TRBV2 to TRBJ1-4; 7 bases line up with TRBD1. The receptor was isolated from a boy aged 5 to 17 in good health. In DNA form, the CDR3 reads TGTGCCAGCAGTGAATTGACAGGGAGAGAAAAACTGTTTTTT. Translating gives CASSELTGREKLFF.